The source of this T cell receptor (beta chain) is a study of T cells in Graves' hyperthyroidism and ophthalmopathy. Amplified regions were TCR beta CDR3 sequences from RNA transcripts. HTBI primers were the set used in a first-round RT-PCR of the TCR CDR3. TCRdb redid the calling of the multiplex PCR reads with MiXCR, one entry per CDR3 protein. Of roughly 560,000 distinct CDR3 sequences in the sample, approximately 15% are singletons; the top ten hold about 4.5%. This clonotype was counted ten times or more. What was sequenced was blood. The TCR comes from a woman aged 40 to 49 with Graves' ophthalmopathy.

The CDR3 nucleotides are TGCAGTTACTACACAGGGAACGGCTATGGCTACACCTTC. Encoded protein: CSYYTGNGYGYTF. This chain uses TRBV20-1 with TRBJ1-2, with a weak D call TRBD1 (6 bases). Between the trimmed V and J ends, which lost 8 bases and 4 bases, there was a span of 17 bases. CDR1 is DFQATT and CDR2 is SNEGSKA in the germline V gene (reference sequence). This CDR3 spans 13 amino acids.